Shown below are 19 T cell receptor beta chains from a single sample sequenced in a study of OX40 agonist ivuxolimab in advanced cancers. Produced via immunoSEQ multiplex PCR; TCRdb's table is partial and in-frame only. The sample shows roughly 40,000 clones, roughly 82% of them seen only once. The sequenced sample was CD4+ or CD8+ T cells sorted from blood, obtained in a trial of the OX40 agonist ivuxolimab. These receptors all stem from an adult with an advanced solid tumor such as melanoma, head and neck, liver or kidney cancer.

The chain employs TRBV18 and TRBJ1-2; possible D gene TRBD1, 5 bases. The V gene's germline CDR1 is KGHSH and CDR2 LQKENI. Trimming pared 6 bases from V and 4 bases from J, leaving 12 bases between. The CDR3 sequence is 13 residues long. CDR3 DNA sequence: TGTGCCAGCTCCCCTGACAGACTCTATGGCTACACCTTC. Translation gives CASSPDRLYGYTF.

The chain couples TRBV10-3 to TRBJ1-6; D ambiguous. The CDR3 is 13 residues long. The V and J ends lost 0 bases and 10 bases respectively, with 7 bases between them. Germline CDR1 and CDR2: ENHRY and SYGVKD. The CDR3 loop reads CAISESVDSPLHF. The CDR3 DNA reads TGTGCCATCAGTGAGTCTGTGGACTCACCCCTCCACTTT.

The CDR3, as DNA: TGTGCCAGCACCCCTAGCGGATACCAAGAGACCCAGTACTTC. Translation: CASTPSGYQETQYF. This chain joins TRBV6-1 and TRBJ2-5; 7 bases line up with TRBD2. The V segment lost 7 bases and the J segment 0 bases; nucleotides outside the gene matches: 5. CDR3 length: 14 amino acids. Germline assignment: CDR1 MNHNS and CDR2 SASEGT.

This chain joins TRBV12-5 and TRBJ1-2, with TRBD1 matching over 8 bases. V shed 3 bases and J 0 bases; nucleotides not matched to a gene: 3. Germline CDR1 is LGHNT and CDR2 is FRNRAP. This CDR3 has 15 residues. As DNA, the CDR3 is TGTGCTAGTGGTTTTTCGGACAGGGCTAACTATGGCTACACCTTC. Its translation: CASGFSDRANYGYTF. The entire variable domain, with the rest obtained from reference TRBV12-5 and TRBJ1-2, is as follows: DARVTQTPRHKVTEMGQEVTMRCQPILGHNTVFWYRQTMMQGLELLAYFRNRAPLDDSGMPKDRFSAEMPDATLATLKIQPSEPRDSAVYFCASGFSDRANYGYTFGSGTRLTVV.

This clone occurred a few times. The junction differs from germline at one of its ends, possibly a read error. This chain uses TRBV6-1 with TRBJ1-6; D perhaps matches TRBD1 (6 bases). The CDR3 is 13 amino acids. Germline V gene data show CDR1 as MNHNS and CDR2 as SASEGT. The CDR3 nucleotides read TGTGCCAGCAGTGAACGCTGGGGGCAGTCCAATCGCTTT. Its protein is CASSERWGQSNRF.

This chain joins TRBV25-1 and TRBJ1-6; tentatively, D is TRBD1 (5 bases). This CDR3 is built from 15 residues. Germline V CDR1 and CDR2: MGHDK, SYGVNS. V lost 6 bases, J lost 7 bases, and 16 bases lay in between. CDR3 region: CASRGGGAWNSPLHF. CDR3 DNA sequence: TGTGCCAGCAGGGGGGGAGGGGCATGGAATTCACCCCTCCACTTT.

V usage is TRBV19 and J usage is TRBJ1-2; 9 nucleotides match TRBD1. Germline CDR1 is LNHDA and CDR2 is SQIVND (reference sequence). J was trimmed by 4 bases and V by 4 bases; bases with no gene match: 4. This CDR3 spans 14 amino acids. Written as DNA, the CDR3 is TGTGCCAGTAGTACCGGGACAGGGCCCTATGGCTACACCTTC. This translates into CASSTGTGPYGYTF. The whole variable domain, filled in from reference TRBV19 and TRBJ1-2, reads DGGITQSPKYLFRKEGQNVTLSCEQNLNHDAMYWYRQDPGQGLRLIYYSQIVNDFQKGDIAEGYSVSREKKESFPLTVTSAQKNPTAFYLCASSTGTGPYGYTFGSGTRLTVV.

This clone was counted only a few times. This chain links TRBV7-2 with TRBJ2-2, with D perhaps matching TRBD2 (7 bases). The germline V gene encodes CDR1 SGHTA and CDR2 FQGNSA. The ends were cut back, 10 bases at V and 5 bases at J, with 17 bases in the middle. The CDR3 loop spans 14 amino acids. This CDR3 is CATRLGGGTGELFF. The CDR3 nucleotides read TGTGCCACCCGTTTGGGAGGGGGTACCGGGGAGCTGTTTTTT.

V and J are TRBV6-5 and TRBJ1-2; TRBD1 aligns across 8 bases. V was pared by 6 bases and J by 0 bases, with 6 bases of the junction left unmatched. Germline CDR1 reads MNHEY; CDR2 reads SVGAGI. There are 15 residues in the CDR3. Here the CDR3 DNA reads TGTGCCAGCAGCTTGGACAGGGCAGCTAACTATGGCTACACCTTC. It specifies CASSLDRAANYGYTF.

The V gene is TRBV7-9, the J gene TRBJ2-3, with 12 nucleotides matching TRBD2. Germline V lookup: CDR1 SEHNR, CDR2 FQNEAQ (reference sequence). This CDR3 comprises 12 residues. V lost 5 bases to trimming and J lost 14 bases; unmatched junction nucleotides: 5. Here the CDR3 reads CASSAPGLAGYF. The CDR3 DNA follows: TGTGCCAGCAGCGCACCGGGACTAGCGGGGTATTTT.

Here the CDR3 reads CASSPGADTQYF. In DNA, the CDR3 is TGTGCCAGCTCACCAGGCGCAGATACGCAGTATTTT. The gene calls are TRBV18 and TRBJ2-3; D is unresolved. This CDR3 has 12 amino acids. Germline loops: CDR1 KGHSH, CDR2 LQKENI. V lost 2 bases, J lost 4 bases, and 4 bases lay in between.

This clone was seen more than once but under ten times. J is TRBJ1-2 and V is TRBV2, with 7 bases matching TRBD1. This CDR3 comprises 17 residues. V gave up 4 bases and J gave up 3 bases; unmatched junction bases: 14. Germline loops: CDR1 SNHLY, CDR2 FYNNEI. In nucleotides, the CDR3 is TGTGCCAGCAGTGCTACGAACCGGGACAGCCTATACTATGGCTACACCTTC. This translates into CASSATNRDSLYYGYTF.

This clone is a singleton in its sample. The chain carries TRBV16 and TRBJ2-3; no definite D call. The ends were cut back, 4 bases at V and 1 base at J, with 12 bases in the middle. The germline V gene encodes CDR1 KGHSY and CDR2 FQNENV. This CDR3 comprises 15 residues. CDR3 sequence (DNA): TGTGCCAGCAGCCCCTTGGGGTCTGGCACAGATACGCAGTATTTT. It encodes CASSPLGSGTDTQYF.

This chain links TRBV23-1 with TRBJ2-3, with D perhaps matching TRBD2 (5 bases). TRBV23-1 has ORF status, its function being uncertain. V was shortened by 0 bases and J by 6 bases, with 16 bases between the two germline ends. This CDR3 region has 16 residues. The CDR3 nucleotides read TGCGCCAGCAGTCAATCGAGGCAGACGGGGATGGATACGCAGTATTTT. Translated, it gives CASSQSRQTGMDTQYF.

The chain uses TRBV6-1 and TRBJ2-1; 12 bases line up with TRBD2. Germline values: CDR1 MNHNS, CDR2 SASEGT. CDR3 length: 16 amino acids. V shed 3 bases, J shed 8 bases, and the junction held 8 bases outside the gene matches. CDR3 nucleotides: TGTGCCAGCAGTGATATGGCTAGCGGGGGGGGCGATGAGCAGTTCTTC. Its translation is CASSDMASGGGDEQFF.

This chain uses TRBV7-2 with TRBJ2-3; 11 bases line up with TRBD2. The CDR3 sequence is 17 residues long. Germline V gives CDR1 SGHTA, CDR2 FQGNSA. After removal of 7 bases from V and 4 bases from J, the junction contained 13 bases not matched to a gene. CDR3 sequence reads: CASISVSSGGAADTQYF. In nucleotides, the CDR3 is TGTGCCAGCATCTCCGTGAGTAGCGGGGGGGCCGCAGATACGCAGTATTTT.

This clone was observed once. The J gene is TRBJ1-1, the V gene TRBV19; D uncertain. Trimming shortened V by 5 bases and J by 1 base, and 5 bases separated the two germline ends. The CDR3 has 12 residues. Germline V lookup: CDR1 LNHDA, CDR2 SQIVND (reference sequence). CDR3 nucleotides: TGTGCCAGTAGTTTCAAGAACACTGAAGCTTTCTTT. Translation gives CASSFKNTEAFF. Looking up the rest from reference TRBV19 and TRBJ1-1 gives the full variable domain: DGGITQSPKYLFRKEGQNVTLSCEQNLNHDAMYWYRQDPGQGLRLIYYSQIVNDFQKGDIAEGYSVSREKKESFPLTVTSAQKNPTAFYLCASSFKNTEAFFGQGTRLTVV.

The V gene is TRBV11-3, the J gene TRBJ2-3, with D perhaps matching TRBD1 or TRBD2 (5 bases each). The CDR3 is 16 residues long. CDR1 SGHNT and CDR2 YENEEA come from the germline V gene. V was pared by 5 bases and J by 2 bases, with 17 bases between. The CDR3 coding sequence is TGTGCCAGCAGCCCTAGTGGGGGTCAAATCACAGATACGCAGTATTTT. Protein product: CASSPSGGQITDTQYF.

This chain uses TRBV5-1 with TRBJ1-2; 7 bases agree with TRBD1. This CDR3 region has 13 residues. The germline CDR1 and CDR2 sequences are SGHRS and YFSETQ. V trimming: 0 bases; J trimming: 7 bases; junction bases outside the gene matches: 3. The DNA of the CDR3 is TGCGCCAGCAGCTTGGCTTCAGGGGGTGGCTACACCTTC. Protein product: CASSLASGGGYTF.